This TCR beta chain was retrieved from a study of Graves' ophthalmopathy and Graves' hyperthyroidism. Overall study: The blood sample was drawn at first diagnosis and before any treatment.

RNA transcripts provided the template for amplifying TCR beta CDR3 regions. Second-round multiplex PCR came after a first-round RT-PCR that employed HTBI primers. In TCRdb, the multiplex PCR reads were re-called with MiXCR into one record per CDR3 protein. The data contain about 740,000 distinct CDR3 sequences, roughly 40% of them singletons. V lost 6 bases and J lost 3; bases outside the gene matches: 4. The germline V gene encodes CDR1 MNHEY and CDR2 SVGAGI. This CDR3 contains 14 residues. This chain connects TRBV6-5 to TRBJ1-5, with 8 bases lining up with TRBD1. The sequence was collected from an adult man with Graves' ophthalmopathy. The sequencing input was peripheral blood. The CDR3, as DNA: TGTGCCAGCAGGCGGACAGGGACCAATCAGCCCCAGCATTTT. This sequence encodes CASRRTGTNQPQHF.